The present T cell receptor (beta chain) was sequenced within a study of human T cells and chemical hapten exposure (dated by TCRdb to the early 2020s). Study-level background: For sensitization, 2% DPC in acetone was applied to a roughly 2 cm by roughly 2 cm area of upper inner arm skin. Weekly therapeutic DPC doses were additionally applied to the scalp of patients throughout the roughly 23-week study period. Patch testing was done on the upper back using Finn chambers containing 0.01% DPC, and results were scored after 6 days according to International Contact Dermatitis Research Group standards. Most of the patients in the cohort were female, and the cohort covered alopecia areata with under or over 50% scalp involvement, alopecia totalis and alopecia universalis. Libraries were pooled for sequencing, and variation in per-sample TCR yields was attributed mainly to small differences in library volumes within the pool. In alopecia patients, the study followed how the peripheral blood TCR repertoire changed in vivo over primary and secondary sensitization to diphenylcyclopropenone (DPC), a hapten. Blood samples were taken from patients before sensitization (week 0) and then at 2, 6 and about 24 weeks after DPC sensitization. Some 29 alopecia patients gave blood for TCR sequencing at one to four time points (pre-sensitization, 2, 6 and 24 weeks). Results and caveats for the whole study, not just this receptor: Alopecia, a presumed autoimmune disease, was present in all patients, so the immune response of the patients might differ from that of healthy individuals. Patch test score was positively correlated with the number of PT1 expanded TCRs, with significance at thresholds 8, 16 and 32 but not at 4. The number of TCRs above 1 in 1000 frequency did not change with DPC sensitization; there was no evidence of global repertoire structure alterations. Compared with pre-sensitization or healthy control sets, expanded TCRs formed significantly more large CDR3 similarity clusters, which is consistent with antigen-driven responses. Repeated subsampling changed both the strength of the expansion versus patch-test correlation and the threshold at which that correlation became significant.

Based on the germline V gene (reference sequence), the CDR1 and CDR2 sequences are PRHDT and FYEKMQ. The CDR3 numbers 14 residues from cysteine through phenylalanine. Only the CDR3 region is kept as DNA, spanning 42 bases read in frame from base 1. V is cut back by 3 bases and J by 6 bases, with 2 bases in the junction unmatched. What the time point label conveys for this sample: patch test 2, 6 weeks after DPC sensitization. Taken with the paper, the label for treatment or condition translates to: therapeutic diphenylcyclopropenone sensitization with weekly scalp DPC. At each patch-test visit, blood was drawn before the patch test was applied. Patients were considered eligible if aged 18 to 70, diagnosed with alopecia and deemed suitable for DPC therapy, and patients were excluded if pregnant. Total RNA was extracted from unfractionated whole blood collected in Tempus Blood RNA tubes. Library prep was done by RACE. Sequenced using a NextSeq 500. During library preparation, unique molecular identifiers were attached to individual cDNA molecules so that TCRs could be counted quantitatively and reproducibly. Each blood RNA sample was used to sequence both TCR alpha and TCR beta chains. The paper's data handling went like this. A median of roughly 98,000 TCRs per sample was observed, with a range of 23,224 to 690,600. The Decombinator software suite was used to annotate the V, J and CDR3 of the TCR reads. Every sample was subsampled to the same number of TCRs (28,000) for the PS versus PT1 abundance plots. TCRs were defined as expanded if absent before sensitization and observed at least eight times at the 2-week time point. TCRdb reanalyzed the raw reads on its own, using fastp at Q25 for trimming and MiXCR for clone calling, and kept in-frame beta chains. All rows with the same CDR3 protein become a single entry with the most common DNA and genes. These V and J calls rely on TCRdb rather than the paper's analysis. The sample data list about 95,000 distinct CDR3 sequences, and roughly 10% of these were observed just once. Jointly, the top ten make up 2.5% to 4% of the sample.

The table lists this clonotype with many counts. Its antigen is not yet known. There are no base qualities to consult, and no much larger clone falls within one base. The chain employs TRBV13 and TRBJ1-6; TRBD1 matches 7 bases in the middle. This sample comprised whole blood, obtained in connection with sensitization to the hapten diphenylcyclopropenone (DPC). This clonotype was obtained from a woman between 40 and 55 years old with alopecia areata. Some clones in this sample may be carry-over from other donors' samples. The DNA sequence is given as TGTGCCAGCAGCTTGGACAGGCTTAATTCACCCCTCCACTTT. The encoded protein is CASSLDRLNSPLHF.